Sequencing of this T cell receptor beta chain was carried out in a study of shared clonotypes between healthy human individuals. Study-level background: Researchers assigned three CD4 naive, three CD4 memory, two CD8 naive and one CD8 memory plate to each donor.

Notes on the study in general: Blood was the only sampled material, and tissue repertoires likely differ.

V shed 2 bases, J shed 4 bases, and the junction held 0 bases outside the gene matches. CDR3 size: 14 residues. In germline, CDR1 is MDHEN, CDR2 SYDVKM. Memory CD4+ cells were the fraction left after CD45RA+ naive selection. Clones were read by immunoSEQ multiplex PCR, and TCRdb kept only the in-frame ones, dropping some. The sample carries around 990,000 clones, approximately 77% recorded once. In the case of this clone: Its target is unknown. The sample contains more than one DNA sequence encoding this CDR3.

This chain connects TRBV28 to TRBJ1-4, with 8 bases aligning to TRBD1. Sequencing was performed on memory CD4+ T cells from PBMCs. The subset was: CD45RA-negative fraction. The source of this sequence is a man aged 18 to 29 in good health. Some clones in this sample may be carry-over from other donors' samples. The CDR3 is CASSLTGGNEKLFF. CDR3 nucleotides: TGTGCCAGCAGTTTAACAGGGGGTAATGAAAAACTGTTTTTT.